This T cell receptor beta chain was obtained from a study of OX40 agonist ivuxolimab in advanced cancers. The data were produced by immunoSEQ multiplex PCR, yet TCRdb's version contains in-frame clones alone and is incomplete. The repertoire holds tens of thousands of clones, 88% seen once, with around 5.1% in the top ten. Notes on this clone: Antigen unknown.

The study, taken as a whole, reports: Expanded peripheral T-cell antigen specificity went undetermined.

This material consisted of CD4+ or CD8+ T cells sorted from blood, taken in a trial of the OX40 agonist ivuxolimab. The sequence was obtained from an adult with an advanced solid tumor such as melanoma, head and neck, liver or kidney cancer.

The chain's CDR3 is CASSPNSGNSPLHF. The DNA of the CDR3 is TGTGCCAGCTCACCAAACAGTGGCAATTCACCCCTCCACTTT. The chain combines TRBV18 with TRBJ1-6; D gene unclear. The CDR3 has 14 amino acids. The ends were cut back, 2 bases at V and 7 bases at J, with 9 bases in the middle. Germline CDR1 KGHSH, CDR2 LQKENI.